This note documents a single T cell receptor (beta chain) sequence. The germline gives CDR1 SEHNR, CDR2 FQNEAQ (reference sequence). This CDR3 is built from 16 residues. V gave up 4 bases and J gave up 0 bases, with 10 bases separating them. From alopecia areata patients, lesional scalp punch biopsies and peripheral blood were collected. Isolation of CD4+ and CD8+ T cells from PBMCs was achieved by sorting. The sample belongs to a study of CD8+ T cells in alopecia areata. Reverse transcription of extracted RNA yielded cDNA, which provided the sequencing template. Sequencing was performed with immunoSEQ multiplex PCR; in TCRdb, only in-frame clones are kept and a portion is missing. In the table there are 160,000 or so clones, about 72% of which are singletons.

The clonotype comes from a human donor with alopecia areata. Material: CD8+ T cells sorted from blood, obtained at week 0. This sequence joins TRBV7-9 and TRBJ2-6, with no clear D. In DNA form, the CDR3 reads TGTGCCAGCAGCTACGAACAAGACTCTGGGGCCAACGTCCTGACTTTC. Amino acid sequence: CASSYEQDSGANVLTF. Complete variable domain (other parts from reference TRBV7-9 and TRBJ2-6): DTGVSQNPRHKITKRGQNVTFRCDPISEHNRLYWYRQTLGQGPEFLTYFQNEAQLEKSRLLSDRFSAERPKGSFSTLEIQRTEQGDSAMYLCASSYEQDSGANVLTFGAGSRLTVL.